This is a list of T cell receptor beta chains from one sample in a study of molecular identifiers for immune sequencing clone quantification. TCRdb fed the PCR reads into MiXCR, producing one record per CDR3 protein. Here the sample spans around 470,000 distinct CDR3 sequences, about 22% being singletons. Sequenced sample: naive CD8+ T cells from blood, with Jurkat cell RNA spiked in. The receptors here all came from a human donor in good health. Some libraries in this study had Jurkat cell RNA spiked in. CDR3s include the opening cysteine and the closing phenylalanine or tryptophan. The D gene is left open where the match is weak. A clone size is listed for some rows: how often the clone was seen (once, few, many), or a class if it is expanded.

j_call	v_call	clone_size	d_call	cdr3_nt	cdr3_aa
TRBJ2-1	TRBV7-9	few	-	TGTGCCAGCAGCGCCGCGGGACACTCCTACAATGAGCAGTTCTTC	CASSAAGHSYNEQFF
TRBJ1-2	TRBV29-1	few	TRBD1	TGCAGCGTTGAGGGGACAGCAGGGGTGGACTATGGCTACACCTTC	CSVEGTAGVDYGYTF
TRBJ2-3	TRBV7-2	many	TRBD1	TGTGCCAGCAGCCCCGGGACAGCTAGCACAGATACGCAGTATTTT	CASSPGTASTDTQYF
TRBJ2-1	TRBV2	few	-	TGTGCCAGCAGTGAAGCGTACCCCCATGAGCAGTTCTTC	CASSEAYPHEQFF
TRBJ2-1	TRBV4-2	many	TRBD1	TGTGCCAGCAGCCAGTACAGGGGGAATGAGCAGTTCTTC	CASSQYRGNEQFF
TRBJ2-7	TRBV7-9	many	-	TGTGCCAGCAGGGGCGGGCCTCAAAGCGAGCAGTACTTC	CASRGGPQSEQYF
TRBJ2-3	TRBV7-9	many	TRBD2	TGTGCCAGCAGCTTAGAACTAGCGGGAGATGTCGATACGCAGTATTTT	CASSLELAGDVDTQYF
TRBJ2-3	TRBV7-2	many	-	TGTGCCAGCAGCTCAGACTCAGGGATTCTCACAGATACGCAGTATTTT	CASSSDSGILTDTQYF
TRBJ2-3	TRBV28	-	-	TGTGCCAGCAGTTTACGACATACTAAGAGCACAGATACGCAGTATTTT	CASSLRHTKSTDTQYF
TRBJ2-3	TRBV10-3	many	-	TGTGCCATCAGTGTAGACAGTAGCACAGATACGCAGTATTTT	CAISVDSSTDTQYF
TRBJ1-6	TRBV20-1	many	TRBD1	TGCAGTGCCCAACCCTTCGAGACAGGGGGGAATTCACCCCTCCACTTT	CSAQPFETGGNSPLHF
TRBJ1-2	TRBV12-3/TRBV12-4	-	TRBD1	TGTGCCACCGGGACAGGGGGCATGGGCACCTTC	CATGTGGMGTF
TRBJ1-3	TRBV11-2	-	-	TGTGCCAGCAGCTTACCCAACTCTGGAAACACCATATATTTT	CASSLPNSGNTIYF
TRBJ1-6	TRBV4-2	few	-	TGTGCCAGCAGCCAAGATCAAGGGAGTTTTATTGTCAGCTCACCCCTCCACTTT	CASSQDQGSFIVSSPLHF
TRBJ2-2	TRBV4-1	-	TRBD2	TGCGCCAGCAGCCTTGGTGCTAGCGGAGCCGGGGAGCTGTTTTTT	CASSLGASGAGELFF
TRBJ2-5	TRBV5-6	-	-	TGTGCCAGCAGCTTGAGTAACGGTGCAGAGACCCAGTACTTC	CASSLSNGAETQYF
TRBJ1-4	TRBV7-9	few	TRBD1	TGTGCCAGCAGCAAGGGACAGGAGGGTATTCATGAAAAACTGTTTTTT	CASSKGQEGIHEKLFF
TRBJ2-1	TRBV19	-	-	TGTGCCAGTAGTATAGTGTCTAGTCAGTCTGAGCAGTTCTTC	CASSIVSSQSEQFF
TRBJ1-1	TRBV6-5	few	-	TGTGCCAGCAGTTACGGACAGACTTACACTGAAGCTTTCTTT	CASSYGQTYTEAFF
TRBJ1-4	TRBV5-6	-	-	TGTGCCAGCAGCTTGGGGGCTAATGAAAAACTGTTTTTT	CASSLGANEKLFF
TRBJ2-7	TRBV3-1	-	TRBD1	TGTGCCAGCAGCCAAGATCTTGCGGTGGTTGGGACAGGGCACTACGAGCAGTACTTC	CASSQDLAVVGTGHYEQYF
TRBJ2-4	TRBV6-2/TRBV6-3	few	-	TGTGCCAGCAGTTACATCGGTACGGCCAAAAACATTCAGTACTTC	CASSYIGTAKNIQYF
TRBJ2-2	TRBV3-1	-	TRBD2	TGTGCCAGCAGTCATGTTTCTAGCGGGGGGGCCCGGACCGGGGAGCTGTTTTTT	CASSHVSSGGARTGELFF
TRBJ1-2	TRBV5-4	few	-	TGTGCCAGCAGCCCACTGGACGAGACTGGCTACACCTTC	CASSPLDETGYTF
TRBJ2-7	TRBV11-2	-	TRBD2	TGTGCCAGCAGCGGTAGCGGGACTCCCGGAAGCTACGAGCAGTACTTC	CASSGSGTPGSYEQYF
TRBJ2-7	TRBV12-3/TRBV12-4	few	-	TGTGCCAGCAGTTTTTTTGGGGCAGGACAAGGGGAGCAGTACTTC	CASSFFGAGQGEQYF
TRBJ1-1	TRBV4-1	few	-	TGCGCCAGCAGCCACCAACAGGGTAGCACTGAAGCTTTCTTT	CASSHQQGSTEAFF
TRBJ2-7	TRBV2	-	TRBD2	TGTGCCAGCACACAAGAGGGACTAACCCTAGGCGAGCAGTACTTC	CASTQEGLTLGEQYF
TRBJ2-2	TRBV3-1	-	TRBD2	TGTGCCAGCAGCCATAGGCCTAGCGGGAGGCCCTACACCGGGGAGCTGTTTTTT	CASSHRPSGRPYTGELFF
TRBJ2-7	TRBV6-5	many	TRBD1	TGTGCCAGCAGTTCCACTTCGACAGGGAGCGTCTACGAGCAGTACTTC	CASSSTSTGSVYEQYF
TRBJ1-1	TRBV6-2/TRBV6-3	many	TRBD1	TGTGCCAGCAGTTACGTAAAGGGGGCCGACTGGAACACTGAAGCTTTCTTT	CASSYVKGADWNTEAFF
TRBJ2-5	TRBV29-1	many	TRBD2	TGCAGCGTTGAGCCTATAGCGGGAGGGGGAGAGACCCAGTACTTC	CSVEPIAGGGETQYF
TRBJ1-6	TRBV27	few	-	TGTGCCAGCAGTTTATCGAGTTCACCCCTCCACTTT	CASSLSSSPLHF
TRBJ2-2	TRBV19	-	-	TGTGCCAGTAGTATATCACAAGTCAACACCGGGGAGCTGTTTTTT	CASSISQVNTGELFF
TRBJ1-5	TRBV27	few	-	TGTGCCAGCAGTTTAAGGGGACACAATCAGCCCCAGCATTTT	CASSLRGHNQPQHF
TRBJ2-1	TRBV29-1	-	-	TGCAGCGGGGGGACGATATCCGGTGAGCAGTTCTTC	CSGGTISGEQFF
TRBJ1-5	TRBV24-1	-	TRBD1	TGTGCCACCAGTGATGGACAGGGCAATCAGCCCCAGCATTTT	CATSDGQGNQPQHF
TRBJ2-7	TRBV7-9	-	TRBD1	TGTGCCAGCAGCTACAACCCGGGACAGGTGGCGGGGGAGCAGTACTTC	CASSYNPGQVAGEQYF
TRBJ2-7	TRBV6-2/TRBV6-3	-	TRBD2	TGTGCCAGCAGCCCCATTTTGGGACTAGCGAATTCCTACGAGCAGTACTTC	CASSPILGLANSYEQYF
TRBJ2-5	TRBV10-1	few	-	TGCGCCAGCAGTGCTCTTGGAGGGGCTCCGAAGACCCAGTACTTC	CASSALGGAPKTQYF
TRBJ2-3	TRBV27	many	TRBD2	TGTGCCAGCAGGGAGCGGGAGAGGATTGATACGCAGTATTTT	CASRERERIDTQYF
TRBJ2-7	TRBV6-2/TRBV6-3	few	-	TGTGCCAGCAGGCCACCGGGCCAAGTAGACTACGAGCAGTACTTC	CASRPPGQVDYEQYF